These 8 T cell receptor beta chains were all obtained from the same sample, sequenced in a study of blood T cell repertoires in COVID-19. Sequenced by immunoSEQ multiplex PCR; TCRdb stores in-frame clones only, minus some. Here the sample spans approximately 100,000 clones, about 90% being singletons. Sequencing was done on a sample of peripheral blood. The receptors originated from a human donor in a cohort sampled during active COVID-19.

The chain is built from TRBV27 and TRBJ2-3, with D maybe TRBD1 (6 bases). Germline V gene data show CDR1 as MNHEY and CDR2 as SMNVEV (reference sequence). This CDR3 region has 17 residues. Trimming stripped 0 bases from V and 2 bases from J, with 15 bases between. The CDR3 sequence is CASSLSKTGSLTDTQYF. CDR3 DNA: TGTGCCAGCAGTTTATCTAAAACAGGGTCCCTCACAGATACGCAGTATTTT.

CDR3 in amino acids: CASSQGTSGKGNEQFF. The CDR3 DNA follows: TGTGCCAGCAGCCAAGGGACTAGCGGGAAAGGCAATGAGCAGTTCTTC. The gene calls are TRBV4-2 and TRBJ2-1; TRBD2 aligns across 12 bases. CDR3 length equals 16 residues. Trimming removed 1 base from V and 6 bases from J; junction bases left unmatched: 4. CDR1 and CDR2 from the germline V gene are LGHNA and YNFKEQ.

The chain has TRBV7-8 and TRBJ1-5; 8 bases line up with TRBD1. With V trimmed by 5 bases and J by 9 bases, 9 bases remained unmatched. This CDR3 is built from 14 residues. Germline CDR1 reads SGHVS; CDR2 reads FQNEAQ. CDR3 sequence (DNA): TGTGCCAGCAGCACACGGACAGGGTGGCGGCCCCAGCATTTT. As protein: CASSTRTGWRPQHF.

The J gene is TRBJ2-7, the V gene TRBV27; 7 bases align to TRBD1. J gave up 3 bases and V 7 bases, and 12 bases lay outside the gene matches. The CDR3 length is 15 residues. Germline-derived CDR1 and CDR2 are MNHEY and SMNVEV (reference sequence). CDR3 region: CASTPGDRLFYEQYF. Written as DNA, the CDR3 is TGTGCCAGCACCCCAGGGGACAGATTATTCTACGAGCAGTACTTC.

J is TRBJ1-4 and V is TRBV2; 7 nucleotides line up with TRBD1. The CDR3 has 15 amino acids. V gave up 6 bases and J gave up 0 bases; unmatched junction bases: 4. The germline CDR1 and CDR2 sequences are SNHLY and FYNNEI. The chain's CDR3 is CASSRDSPTNEKLFF. In DNA, the CDR3 is TGTGCCAGCAGCCGGGACAGCCCAACTAATGAAAAACTGTTTTTT.

The chain employs TRBV6-5 and TRBJ1-2, with D possibly matching TRBD1 (5 bases). The CDR3 loop spans 15 amino acids. The germline V gene encodes CDR1 MNHEY and CDR2 SVGAGI. V was pared by 7 bases and J by 1 base, with 16 bases between. The CDR3 here is CASTSAAGLNYGYTF. The CDR3 nucleotides read TGTGCCAGCACCTCGGCGGCAGGGCTTAACTATGGCTACACCTTC.

This clone was seen a handful of times. The chain couples TRBV27 to TRBJ1-2; 7 bases are a match to TRBD1. V shed 4 bases, J shed 2 bases, and the junction held 4 bases outside the gene matches. The germline V gene encodes CDR1 MNHEY and CDR2 SMNVEV (reference sequence). The length of the CDR3 is 14 residues. The CDR3 DNA is TGTGCCAGCAGTTCCGGGACAGAGAACTATGGCTACACCTTC. It codes for CASSSGTENYGYTF.

The V gene is TRBV7-8, the J gene TRBJ2-2; a weak D match, TRBD1 (5 bases). Germline V gives CDR1 SGHVS, CDR2 FQNEAQ. The CDR3 has 15 residues. Trimming took 3 bases from V and 1 from J, leaving 9 bases between them. In nucleotides, the CDR3 is TGTGCCAGCAGCTTCCGCAGGGTGAACACCGGGGAGCTGTTTTTT. Its translation is CASSFRRVNTGELFF.